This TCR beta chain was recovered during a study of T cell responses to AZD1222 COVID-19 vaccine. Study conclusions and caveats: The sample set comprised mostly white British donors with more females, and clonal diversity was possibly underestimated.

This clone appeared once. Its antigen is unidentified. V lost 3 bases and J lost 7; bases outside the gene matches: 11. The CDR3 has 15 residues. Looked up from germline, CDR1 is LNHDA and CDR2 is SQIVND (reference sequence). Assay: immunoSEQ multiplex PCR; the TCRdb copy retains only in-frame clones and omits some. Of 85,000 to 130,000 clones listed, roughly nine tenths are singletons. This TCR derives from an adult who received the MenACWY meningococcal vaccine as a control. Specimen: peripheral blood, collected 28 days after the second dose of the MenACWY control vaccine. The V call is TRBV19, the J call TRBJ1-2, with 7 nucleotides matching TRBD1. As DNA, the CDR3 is TGTGCCAGTAGTATCGAGGAGGGGGCGGTTGGTGGCTACACCTTC. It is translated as CASSIEEGAVGGYTF.